This T cell receptor (beta chain) was profiled in a study of blood T cell repertoires in COVID-19. Study background: PBMCs, B-cell-depleted T cells, or T cells were the source of the cDNA or gDNA that made up the material.

This CDR3 is 13 amino acids long. In the authors' methods: Reference gene primer amplification in the assay estimated nucleated cell counts. The repertoire was sequenced with immunoSEQ multiplex PCR; TCRdb's copy has only in-frame clones and lacks some. That table is the source of V, J and clone size, and D and trimming were worked out from the DNA. This table has about 420,000 clones, 85% to 90% appearing once. During active infection, Seattle patients enrolled and were then monitored through disease. The J gene is TRBJ1-1, the V gene TRBV21-1. TRBV21-1 is reported as a pseudogene. Sequencing input: peripheral blood. This clonotype originated in a young man with COVID-19, enrolled during active disease. The CDR3 DNA reads TGTGCCAGCAGCCCTCGAGCCGGACTTCAGGCTTTCTTT. Translated: CASSPRAGLQAFF.